This T cell receptor (beta chain) stems from a study of PD-L1 blockade in urothelial cancer. In the study overall: About 90% of the 29 patients were men who had bladder-origin urothelial cancer. T cells numbered a median of 141,255 in the blood samples.

CDR1 is SGHRS and CDR2 is YFSETQ in the germline V gene. This CDR3 has 14 residues. V lost 4 bases, J lost 0 bases, and 10 bases lay in between. Repertoires were generated with immunoSEQ multiplex PCR, while TCRdb's copy carries only in-frame clones and drops some. The sample has fewer than 50,000 clones, 87% seen once. This sequence was found in a man in his sixties with urothelial cancer. The V and J genes are TRBV5-1 and TRBJ1-1; TRBD1 is a possible D gene (5 bases). This sample comprised PBMCs, obtained around atezolizumab (anti-PD-L1) treatment. The CDR3 loop is CASSIQVMNTEAFF. CDR3 nucleotides: TGCGCCAGCAGCATACAGGTCATGAACACTGAAGCTTTCTTT.